A selection of T cell receptor beta chains follows, all from one sample in a study of blood T cell repertoires in COVID-19. Some clones are missing from TCRdb's copy, which holds only in-frame ones; the method was immunoSEQ multiplex PCR. Seen here are around 150,000 clones, about 86% observed once, and the top ten hold less than 3.5%. Sequenced material: peripheral blood. Receptors were obtained from a man between 65 and 85 years old with acute or convalescent COVID-19. The CDR3 runs from the conserved cysteine through the conserved F or W. D genes are given only for firm matches. Not every row has a clone size; where given, it reads once, few, many or a size class.

J gene | V gene | D gene | clone size | CDR3 protein | CDR3 DNA
TRBJ1-1 | TRBV19 | - | - | CASSPKKGGDTEAFF | TGTGCCAGTAGTCCGAAAAAAGGGGGGGACACTGAAGCTTTCTTT
TRBJ2-7 | TRBV7-9 | - | - | CASSQLQGFLYEQYF | TGTGCCAGCAGCCAACTACAGGGATTTCTCTACGAGCAGTACTTC
TRBJ2-2 | TRBV4-2 | - | - | CASRQANTGELFF | TGTGCCTCCCGACAGGCGAACACCGGGGAGCTGTTTTTT
TRBJ2-3 | TRBV9 | TRBD2 | - | CASSPRGLAGGGTDTQYF | TGTGCCAGCAGCCCCAGAGGACTAGCGGGAGGGGGCACAGATACGCAGTATTTT
TRBJ2-7 | TRBV9 | TRBD2 | - | CASSSASGVSYEQYF | TGTGCCAGCAGCTCGGCTAGCGGGGTTTCCTACGAGCAGTACTTC
TRBJ2-3 | TRBV9 | TRBD2 | - | CASSVAGTITDTQYF | TGTGCCAGCAGCGTAGCCGGGACTATCACAGATACGCAGTATTTT
TRBJ2-1 | TRBV7-2 | - | - | CASSLILGSYNEQFF | TGTGCCAGCAGCTTAATTTTGGGGAGCTACAATGAGCAGTTCTTC
TRBJ2-2 | TRBV7-2 | - | - | CASSLGAGELFF | TGTGCCAGCAGCTTAGGGGCAGGGGAGCTGTTTTTT
TRBJ2-3 | TRBV13 | TRBD2 | - | CASSFGTSVPDTQYF | TGTGCCAGCAGCTTCGGGACTAGCGTACCAGATACGCAGTATTTT
TRBJ2-7 | TRBV5-1 | - | - | CASSGRTGVYEQYF | TGCGCCAGCAGCGGCCGGACGGGGGTCTACGAGCAGTACTTC
TRBJ2-5 | TRBV28 | - | - | CASSLFGGAGTQYF | TGTGCCAGCAGTTTGTTCGGGGGAGCAGGGACCCAGTACTTC
TRBJ1-4 | TRBV2 | - | - | CASSESGVFF | TGTGCCAGCAGTGAGTCGGGTGTGTTTTTT
TRBJ1-2 | TRBV28 | - | - | CASSSGARGYTF | TGTGCCAGCAGTTCTGGGGCGCGGGGCTACACCTTC
TRBJ2-7 | TRBV11-2 | TRBD2 | - | CASSLLGLAGARSYEQYF | TGTGCCAGCAGCTTGCTAGGACTAGCGGGAGCGAGGTCCTACGAGCAGTACTTC
TRBJ2-2 | TRBV9 | - | - | CASSVVGAANTGELFF | TGTGCCAGCAGCGTAGTAGGAGCGGCGAACACCGGGGAGCTGTTTTTT
TRBJ2-2 | TRBV28 | - | - | CASSLRGANTGELFF | TGTGCCAGCAGTTTAAGAGGTGCGAACACCGGGGAGCTGTTTTTT
TRBJ2-3 | TRBV19 | - | - | CASRSARERDTQYF | TGTGCCAGTCGATCGGCCCGGGAGCGGGATACGCAGTATTTT
TRBJ1-1 | TRBV11-3 | - | few | CASSSGDSWNTEAFF | TGTGCCAGCAGCTCCGGGGACTCCTGGAACACTGAAGCTTTCTTT
TRBJ2-6 | TRBV15 | - | - | CATSRARDFNSGANVLTF | TGTGCCACCAGCAGAGCCCGGGACTTCAATTCTGGGGCCAACGTCCTGACTTTC
TRBJ2-3 | TRBV7-8 | TRBD2 | - | CASSLVVSGATDTQYF | TGTGCCAGCAGCTTAGTTGTTAGCGGGGCAACAGATACGCAGTATTTT
TRBJ1-2 | TRBV30 | - | - | CAWTVLYGYTF | TGTGCCTGGACCGTCCTATATGGCTACACCTTC
TRBJ1-2 | TRBV12-3/TRBV12-4 | TRBD1 | - | CASSQTGYYGYTF | TGTGCCAGCAGTCAGACAGGGTACTATGGCTACACCTTC
TRBJ2-7 | TRBV28 | - | - | CASTSGGEQYF | TGTGCCAGCACATCGGGTGGCGAGCAGTACTTC
TRBJ2-3 | TRBV11-2 | TRBD1 | - | CASSVGTGISTDTQYF | TGTGCCAGCAGCGTGGGGACAGGCATTAGCACAGATACGCAGTATTTT
TRBJ1-5 | TRBV19 | - | - | CASSILRQTTNQPQHF | TGTGCCAGTAGTATCCTACGACAGACAACCAATCAGCCCCAGCATTTT
TRBJ2-7 | TRBV28 | - | - | CASSFALAALTYEQYF | TGTGCCAGCAGTTTTGCCTTGGCGGCCCTTACCTACGAGCAGTACTTC
TRBJ2-2 | TRBV7-9 | - | - | CASSPQPTGELFF | TGTGCCAGCAGCCCACAACCTACCGGGGAGCTGTTTTTT
TRBJ2-2 | TRBV7-2 | - | - | CASSLAQHGTPLVTGELFF | TGTGCCAGCAGCTTAGCCCAACACGGGACTCCGTTGGTCACCGGGGAGCTGTTTTTT
TRBJ2-5 | TRBV28 | TRBD1 | - | CASSPSTGNVKTQYF | TGTGCCAGCAGCCCATCGACAGGGAATGTGAAGACCCAGTACTTC
TRBJ2-1 | TRBV4-3 | - | - | CASSQEEGDEQFF | TGCGCCAGCAGCCAAGAAGAGGGCGATGAGCAGTTCTTC
TRBJ1-3 | TRBV18 | - | - | CASSPTGIDTIYF | TGTGCCAGCTCACCAACAGGGATCGACACCATATATTTT
TRBJ1-5 | TRBV19 | - | - | CASSIQGIYFNQPQHF | TGTGCCAGTAGTATTCAGGGGATCTACTTCAATCAGCCCCAGCATTTT
TRBJ2-3 | TRBV5-6 | - | once | CASSRRRGFTDTQYF | TGTGCCAGCAGCCGGCGTAGGGGGTTCACAGATACGCAGTATTTT
TRBJ2-2 | TRBV28 | TRBD2 | once | CASSFLSGTGELFF | TGTGCCAGCAGTTTCCTTAGCGGGACCGGGGAGCTGTTTTTT
TRBJ2-7 | TRBV9 | TRBD2 | - | CASSVAPGTRGYEQYF | TGTGCCAGCAGCGTAGCCCCTGGGACTAGGGGTTACGAGCAGTACTTC
TRBJ1-5 | TRBV6-6 | - | - | CASSSQGDQPQHF | TGTGCCAGCAGTTCACAGGGAGATCAGCCCCAGCATTTT
TRBJ2-7 | TRBV27 | TRBD1 | - | CASSSPGQGVGEQYF | TGTGCCAGCAGTTCACCGGGACAGGGGGTTGGCGAGCAGTACTTC
TRBJ1-2 | TRBV28 | - | - | CASSLNRGSGYTF | TGTGCCAGCAGCTTAAACCGGGGTTCTGGCTACACCTTC
TRBJ2-1 | TRBV4-1 | - | - | CASSQETRVEQFF | TGCGCCAGCAGCCAAGAAACGAGGGTTGAGCAGTTCTTC
TRBJ2-7 | TRBV7-8 | TRBD2 | - | CASSLASGGRNYEQYF | TGTGCCAGCAGCTTAGCCTCTGGCGGGAGAAACTACGAGCAGTACTTC
TRBJ2-3 | TRBV24-1 | TRBD1 | - | CATSDSGTGRRGADTQYF | TGTGCCACCAGTGATTCCGGGACAGGCCGGAGGGGCGCAGATACGCAGTATTTT
TRBJ2-7 | TRBV3-1/TRBV3-2 | - | - | CASSQVTGEGTEQYF | TGTGCCAGCAGCCAAGTGACAGGGGAGGGCACCGAGCAGTACTTC
TRBJ2-7 | TRBV28 | TRBD2 | - | CASSRPGLAGVGPYEQYF | TGTGCCAGCAGTCGCCCGGGACTAGCGGGAGTGGGGCCCTATGAGCAGTACTTC
TRBJ2-5 | TRBV24-1 | - | - | CATSEPDSQETQYF | TGTGCCACCAGTGAACCGGACAGCCAAGAGACCCAGTACTTC
TRBJ2-7 | TRBV9 | TRBD1 | - | CASSVHGTGGYEQYF | TGTGCCAGCAGCGTACACGGGACAGGGGGTTACGAGCAGTACTTC
TRBJ2-7 | TRBV5-1 | - | - | CASSPSSSSYEQYF | TGCGCCAGCAGCCCCTCTAGTAGCTCCTACGAGCAGTACTTC
TRBJ2-7 | TRBV3-1/TRBV3-2 | TRBD2 | once | CASSLAGGPHEQYF | TGTGCCAGCAGCCTAGCGGGAGGGCCCCACGAGCAGTACTTC
TRBJ2-5 | TRBV5-5 | - | - | CASSFGNPRETQYF | TGTGCCAGCAGCTTTGGCAACCCGCGGGAGACCCAGTACTTC